One T cell receptor (beta chain) is described in this entry. Its antigen is not known. The data are from a study of post-analysis software for immune sequencing data. Whole-study context: Some patients lacked subtype; others had relapsing-remitting, secondary progressive or progressive-relapsing disease.

Overall study findings and caveats: Controls showed significantly higher normalized Chao1 diversity than did multiple sclerosis patients. Higher frequency in patients than in controls was seen for about five TRBV segments, with TRBV5-6, TRBV5-1 and TRBV20-1 among them.

Trimming left V 7 bases short and J 2 bases short, with 13 bases between. CDR3 length: 14 residues. The library was made from cDNA and included unique molecular identifiers. TCRdb itself ran the PCR reads through MiXCR, one entry per CDR3 protein. Among hundreds of thousands of distinct CDR3 sequences, 30% were seen once, and the ten largest hold about 0.5%. This TCR came from a girl aged 5 to 17 with multiple sclerosis. The sample comprised blood. V and J are TRBV12-3 or TRBV12-4 and TRBJ2-3; D is perhaps TRBD1 (5 bases). The CDR3 sequence is CASTLGPTTDTQYF. In nucleotides, the CDR3 is TGTGCCAGCACCCTGGGGCCGACCACAGATACGCAGTATTTT.